The following is a TCR beta chain sequence with its context. The data originate from a study of cytotoxic CD8 clonotypes in ibrutinib-treated CLL. About the research overall: Samples showed on average about 260,000 productive templates and approximately 94,000 productive rearrangements.

Germline values: CDR1 DFQATT, CDR2 SNEGSKA (reference sequence). The CDR3 consists of 11 residues. Trimming pared 8 bases from V and 10 bases from J, leaving 17 bases between. Depth targeted 1 in 200,000 to 1 in 1 million T cells, averaging 10x coverage per clonotype. The method was immunoSEQ multiplex PCR; TCRdb's version includes in-frame clones alone and lacks a portion of them. This table has tens of thousands of clones, around 60% appearing once. The genes are TRBV20-1 and TRBJ1-2; D remains unclear. The sequencing here drew on PBMCs, taken after 24 months of ibrutinib treatment. The clonotype was recovered from a human donor with chronic lymphocytic leukemia. The CDR3 region is CSTYEGAYYTF. The CDR3 DNA is TGCAGTACTTACGAGGGAGCCTACTACACCTTC.